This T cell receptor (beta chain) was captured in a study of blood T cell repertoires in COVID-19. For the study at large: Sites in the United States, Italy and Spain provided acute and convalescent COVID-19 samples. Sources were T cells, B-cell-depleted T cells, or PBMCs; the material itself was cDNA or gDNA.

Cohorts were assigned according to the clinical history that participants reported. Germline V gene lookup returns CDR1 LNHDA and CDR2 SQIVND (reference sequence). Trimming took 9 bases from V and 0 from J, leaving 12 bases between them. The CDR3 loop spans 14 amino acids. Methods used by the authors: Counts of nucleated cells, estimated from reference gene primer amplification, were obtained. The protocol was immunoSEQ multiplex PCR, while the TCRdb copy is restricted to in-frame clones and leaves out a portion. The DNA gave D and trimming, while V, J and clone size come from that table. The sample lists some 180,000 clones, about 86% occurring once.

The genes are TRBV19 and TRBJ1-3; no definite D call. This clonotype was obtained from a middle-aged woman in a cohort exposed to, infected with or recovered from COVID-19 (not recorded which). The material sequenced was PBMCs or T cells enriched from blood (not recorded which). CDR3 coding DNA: TGTGCCAGCCGAGAGCTATACTCTGGAAACACCATATATTTT. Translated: CASRELYSGNTIYF.